This T cell receptor beta chain appears in the sequencing data of a study of T-cell reconstitution after alpha-beta-depleted transplantation in children. Study observations and caveats: Two months or so post-transplant, alpha-beta T cells reportedly derived from several hundred expanded graft clones. Among T cells one year after transplant, newly produced cells accounted for most counts and diversity. Surviving recipient T cells and thymic progenitors produced the high day-60 TCRbeta diversity seen in some patients.

As regards this clonotype: The target antigen is unknown.

Trimming left V 6 bases short and J 12 bases short, with 27 bases between. Germline CDR1 and CDR2: MDHEN and SYDVKM. The CDR3 has 16 amino acids. The TCRbeta library incorporated unique molecular identifiers. TCRdb re-analysed the PCR reads in MiXCR, keeping a single row per CDR3 protein. The repertoire holds around 140,000 distinct CDR3 sequences, with around 10% as singletons. The chain is built from TRBV28 and TRBJ2-1, with unresolved D. The TCR comes from a female patient aged 2-9 years who had a stem cell transplant for congenital amegakaryocytic thrombocytopenia, so the T cells may come from the graft donor. The input for sequencing was PBMCs, mostly from graft donor cells, taken 180 days after TCRalphabeta/CD19-depleted stem cell transplant. DNA of the CDR3: TGTGCCAGCAGCCTCCCGGGCGGAAATAAGTATAGAGGGCAGTTCTTC. It is translated as CASSLPGGNKYRGQFF.